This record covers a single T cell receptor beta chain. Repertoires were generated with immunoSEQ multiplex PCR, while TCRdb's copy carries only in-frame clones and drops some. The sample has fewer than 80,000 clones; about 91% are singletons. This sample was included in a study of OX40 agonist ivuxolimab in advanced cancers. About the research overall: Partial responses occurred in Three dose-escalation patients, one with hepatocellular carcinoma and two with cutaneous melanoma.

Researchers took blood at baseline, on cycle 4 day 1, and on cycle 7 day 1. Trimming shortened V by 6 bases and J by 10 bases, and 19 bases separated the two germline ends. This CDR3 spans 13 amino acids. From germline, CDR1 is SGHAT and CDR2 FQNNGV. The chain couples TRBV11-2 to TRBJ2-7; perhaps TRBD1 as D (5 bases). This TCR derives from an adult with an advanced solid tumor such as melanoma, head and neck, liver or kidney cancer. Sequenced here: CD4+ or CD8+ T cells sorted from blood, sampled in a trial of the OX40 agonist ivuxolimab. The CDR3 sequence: CASRKGSRNLQYF. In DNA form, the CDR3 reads TGTGCCAGCAGAAAGGGGTCCCGTAACCTCCAGTACTTC.